This T cell receptor beta chain derives from a study of cytotoxic CD8 clonotypes in ibrutinib-treated CLL. Study outcomes and limitations: Higher clonality was seen at ibrutinib response and a return toward baseline at progression.

Germline V lookup: CDR1 SQVTM, CDR2 ANQGSEA. The ends lost 6 bases at V and 3 bases at J; junction bases unmatched: 7. The CDR3 is 13 amino acids. Regarding this clone: Its target is not known.

The targeted sequencing depth was 1 in 200,000 to 1 in 1 million T cells. The assay was immunoSEQ multiplex PCR, and TCRdb's table has in-frame clones only and misses some. The sample consists of 250,000 to 350,000 clones, 60% to 80% of them appearing once. The sample was PBMCs, taken at disease progression, from a patient treated with ibrutinib. This sequence was found in a human donor with chronic lymphocytic leukemia. The chain combines TRBV29-1 with TRBJ2-7, with TRBD2 identical over 8 bases. The CDR3 reads CSVELAARYEQYF. The DNA of the CDR3 is TGCAGCGTCGAACTAGCGGCCCGCTACGAGCAGTACTTC.